Detailed here is one T cell receptor beta chain. As yet, its antigen is unknown. This sample was taken from a study of T cell responses to AZD1222 COVID-19 vaccine. The study's findings and limits: The span of vaccine-associated CD4 TCRs extended across spike, with dominance at 160-218 and 743-854. Within unmutated variant regions lay the reported targets of nearly half of spike-specific TCRs. The study identified only a handful of AZD1222 recipients as seropositive at baseline. There were mostly white British donors and more females than males, and clonal diversity was possibly underestimated.

Sequenced by immunoSEQ multiplex PCR; TCRdb stores in-frame clones only, minus some. Among approximately 30,000 clones listed, 80% to 90% were seen once. The CDR3 is 16 amino acids. V gave up 0 bases and J gave up 0 bases, with 12 bases separating them. The germline CDR1 and CDR2 sequences are MDHEN and SYDVKM. The specimen was peripheral blood, collected on day 0 of AZD1222 vaccination. This clonotype was sampled from an adult in good health. V usage is TRBV28 and J usage is TRBJ2-7, with D unresolved. DNA of the CDR3: TGTGCCAGCAGTTTATGGGGCGGAAAGAGCTCCTACGAGCAGTACTTC. Amino acid sequence: CASSLWGGKSSYEQYF.